The source of this T cell receptor beta chain is a study of CD8 T cells in ankylosing spondylitis. A single record per CDR3 protein comes from TCRdb applying MiXCR to the 5' RACE reads. This table holds roughly 150,000 distinct CDR3 sequences, about a third found once. To note about this clonotype: Its target is not known.

Study outcomes and limitations: Disease-linked clones proved CD8+ and comparatively uncommon in peripheral blood. Enrichment of disease-linked clones was reportedly significant in matched ankylosing spondylitis synovial fluid. A motif of 7 to 9 highly homologous TCR beta variants was seen as apparently characteristic of ankylosing spondylitis blood. Some of these motif variants have turned up before, in reports on reactive arthritis synovial fluid and blood.

This CDR3 comprises 14 residues. The V gene end was trimmed by 6 bases and the J gene end by 8 bases; junction bases not matched to a gene: 9. Sequenced: synovial fluid, either unsorted or a sorted T cell fraction (not recorded which). The TCR was taken from a male donor with ankylosing spondylitis. This chain links TRBV12-3 or TRBV12-4 with TRBJ1-5, with TRBD1 matching 8 bases. This CDR3 is CASSPGQGGKPQHF. The CDR3 region has the DNA TGTGCCAGCAGCCCCGGACAGGGCGGTAAGCCCCAGCATTTT.